Below, 16 T cell receptor beta chains from the same sample are listed, as sequenced in a study of blood T cell repertoires in COVID-19. Produced via immunoSEQ multiplex PCR; TCRdb's table is partial and in-frame only. Of 150,000 to 170,000 clones listed, under 85% are singletons. The sequenced sample was peripheral blood. These receptors were collected from a man in his sixties with COVID-19, enrolled during active disease.

The chain is built from TRBV4-3 and TRBJ2-1; a weak D match, TRBD2 (6 bases). Trimming removed 4 bases from V and 6 bases from J, with 19 bases in between. Germline-derived CDR1 and CDR2 are LGHNA and YSLEER. The length of the CDR3 is 16 residues. This CDR3 reads CASSPRRDLNFNEQFF. The CDR3 coding sequence is TGCGCCAGCAGCCCTAGGCGGGACCTGAACTTCAATGAGCAGTTCTTC.

The chain is built from TRBV4-2 and TRBJ2-1, with TRBD2 matching 13 bases. V trimming: 4 bases; J trimming: 0 bases; junction bases outside the gene matches: 12. CDR3 length: 20 amino acids. Germline values: CDR1 LGHNA, CDR2 YNFKEQ. The CDR3 nucleotides read TGTGCCAGCAGCCGACGGACTAGCGGGGGTTCCTCGAGCTCCTACAATGAGCAGTTCTTC. It translates to CASSRRTSGGSSSSYNEQFF.

The V gene is TRBV24-1, the J gene TRBJ1-2; maybe TRBD1 (5 bases). The CDR3 extends over 14 amino acids. CDR1 and CDR2 from the germline V gene are KGHDR and SFDVKD. Trimming stripped 5 bases from V and 7 bases from J, with 16 bases between. The CDR3 DNA reads as TGTGCCACCAGTGCCGGCGGCAGGGATAGTGGCTACACCTTC. Translated, it gives CATSAGGRDSGYTF.

The gene calls are TRBV4-3 and TRBJ2-5; D gene uncertain. This CDR3 has 13 amino acids. Trimming took 2 bases from V and 2 from J, leaving 6 bases between them. CDR1 is LGHNA, CDR2 YSLEER, per germline. As DNA, the CDR3 is TGCGCCAGCAGCCAACACAGACAAGAGACCCAGTACTTC. Its protein product is CASSQHRQETQYF.

The V gene is TRBV6-5, the J gene TRBJ1-1, with D unclear. Trimming shortened V by 8 bases and J by 6 bases, and 16 bases separated the two germline ends. This CDR3 spans 13 amino acids. The germline gives CDR1 MNHEY, CDR2 SVGAGI. The CDR3: CASRPPGFAEAFF. The CDR3 DNA reads as TGTGCCAGCCGGCCCCCGGGTTTCGCTGAAGCTTTCTTT.

The J gene is TRBJ2-3, the V gene TRBV11-3, with D perhaps TRBD2 (5 bases). The CDR3 runs 14 residues. Trimming stripped 1 base from V and 0 bases from J, with 5 bases between. Looked up from germline, CDR1 is SGHNT and CDR2 is YENEEA. CDR3 bases: TGTGCCAGCAGCTTAGGAGGGAGCACAGATACGCAGTATTTT. Translation: CASSLGGSTDTQYF.

V gene TRBV7-2 combines with J gene TRBJ1-1, with 7 bases aligning to TRBD1. Germline lookup yields CDR1 SGHTA and CDR2 FQGNSA. This CDR3 contains 16 residues. The J segment lost 1 base and the V segment lost 5 bases, leaving 10 bases of the junction unmatched. CDR3 DNA: TGTGCCAGCAGCCCCGTACAGGGGCCATCGAACACTGAAGCTTTCTTT. This translates into CASSPVQGPSNTEAFF.

This clone is a singleton in its sample. The gene calls are TRBV6-6 and TRBJ1-1; a possible D gene is TRBD1 (6 bases). Per the germline V gene, CDR1 is MNHNY and CDR2 is SVGAGI (reference sequence). This CDR3 has 13 residues. V was trimmed by 8 bases and J by 4 bases, leaving 14 bases between them. The CDR3 DNA sequence: TGTGCCAGCGGTCAACAGGGCCCCACTGAAGCTTTCTTT. Its translation is CASGQQGPTEAFF.

The chain joins TRBV29-1 to TRBJ1-2; tentatively, D is TRBD1 (5 bases). V was cut by 0 bases and J by 2 bases, with 7 bases left in between. CDR1 and CDR2 (germline): SQVTM, ANQGSEA. This CDR3 has 13 residues. CDR3 sequence: CSVEETANYGYTF. CDR3 nucleotides: TGCAGCGTTGAAGAGACAGCAAACTATGGCTACACCTTC. The complete variable domain, with remaining parts taken from reference TRBV29-1 and TRBJ1-2, reads SAVISQKPSRDICQRGTSLTIQCQVDSQVTMMFWYRQQPGQSLTLIATANQGSEATYESGFVIDKFPISRPNLTFSTLTVSNMSPEDSSIYLCSVEETANYGYTFGSGTRLTVV.

The V gene is TRBV18, the J gene TRBJ1-1, with 10 bases that match TRBD1. J gave up 0 bases and V 2 bases, and 3 bases lay outside the gene matches. CDR3 length: 16 amino acids. CDR1 is KGHSH, CDR2 LQKENI, per germline. The CDR3 region is CASSPMTGGVNTEAFF. The CDR3 DNA reads as TGTGCCAGCTCACCAATGACAGGGGGCGTGAACACTGAAGCTTTCTTT.

This clone was seen just once. The chain recombines TRBV7-2 with TRBJ2-5; D might be TRBD2 (7 bases). V was clipped by 4 bases and J by 4 bases, with 13 bases between them. Germline V CDR1 and CDR2: SGHTA, FQGNSA. This CDR3 has 14 residues. The CDR3 protein is CASSSRGARETQYF. For the CDR3, the DNA is TGTGCCAGCAGCTCACGGGGGGCCCGAGAGACCCAGTACTTC.

This chain joins TRBV21-1 and TRBJ1-2; the DNA was not used to check the table's D call, TRBD1. TRBV21-1 corresponds to a pseudogene. The CDR3 has 14 residues. In nucleotides, the CDR3 is TGTGCCAGCAGCAAACCGCCACAGGGCGATGGCTACACCTTC. Protein sequence: CASSKPPQGDGYTF.

The V call is TRBV7-8, the J call TRBJ1-5; 7 nucleotides align to TRBD1. The V and J ends lost 5 bases and 7 bases, in that order; junction bases with no gene match: 8. CDR3 length: 14 amino acids. Germline V gene data show CDR1 as SGHVS and CDR2 as FQNEAQ. The CDR3 sequence is CASSEQGGRQPQHF. Written as DNA, the CDR3 is TGTGCCAGCAGCGAGCAGGGGGGAAGACAGCCCCAGCATTTT. Drawing the rest from reference TRBV7-8 and TRBJ1-5, the complete variable domain is GAGVSQSPRYKVAKRGQDVALRCDPISGHVSLFWYQQALGQGPEFLTYFQNEAQLDKSGLPSDRFFAERPEGSVSTLKIQRTQQEDSAVYLCASSEQGGRQPQHFGDGTRLSIL.

This clone was seen only a few times. This chain connects TRBV7-6 to TRBJ1-2; weak D call: TRBD1 (5 bases). Per the germline V gene, CDR1 is SGHVS and CDR2 is FNYEAQ. The CDR3 has 13 residues. V gave up 5 bases and J gave up 4 bases, with 11 bases separating them. The CDR3 DNA sequence: TGTGCCAGCAGCCCAGGGATGGGCTATGGCTACACCTTC. It translates to CASSPGMGYGYTF.

As regards this clone: At one end, the junction sequence differs from germline, possibly due to a read error. The chain links TRBV6-5 to TRBJ1-4, with 7 bases that match TRBD1. The CDR3 consists of 16 residues. CDR1 and CDR2 from the germline V gene are MNHEY and SVGAGI. CDR3 sequence: CASNYSGTDLREKLFF. CDR3 DNA: TGTGCCAGCAATTACTCGGGGACAGATCTGAGGGAAAAACTGTTTTTT.

This clone has only one observation. The rearrangement uses TRBV25-1 and TRBJ1-2, with 9 bases aligning to TRBD1. The length of the CDR3 is 15 residues. Germline CDR1 reads MGHDK; CDR2 reads SYGVNS. The J segment lost 5 bases and the V segment lost 3 bases, leaving 7 bases of the junction unmatched. Here the CDR3 reads CASSEDRGLLYGYTF. CDR3 sequence (DNA): TGTGCCAGCAGTGAGGACAGGGGCCTCTTATATGGCTACACCTTC.